This entry lists 11 T cell receptor beta chains sequenced from one sample in a study of blood T cell repertoires in COVID-19. This table comes from immunoSEQ multiplex PCR, and its TCRdb copy is limited to in-frame clones, with some not included. The sample holds 440,000 or so clones; approximately 90% are singletons and the top ten take 1.5% to 1.9%. Material: peripheral blood. Receptors were obtained from a woman between 40 and 55 years old with COVID-19, enrolled during active disease.

The rearrangement links TRBV7-2 to TRBJ1-4, with 10 bases matching TRBD1. CDR3 size: 15 residues. Germline V lookup: CDR1 SGHTA, CDR2 FQGNSA. The ends lost 3 bases at V and 8 bases at J; junction bases unmatched: 6. This chain's CDR3 is CASSFDRGPREKLFF. CDR3 nucleotide sequence: TGTGCCAGCAGCTTTGACAGGGGGCCTCGAGAAAAACTGTTTTTT.

The chain carries TRBV5-1 and TRBJ1-1; TRBD1 agrees at 7 bases. CDR3 length: 13 residues. The germline CDR1 and CDR2 sequences are SGHRS and YFSETQ. Losses at the gene ends were 1 base for V and 8 bases for J; bases not matched to a gene: 5. Written as DNA, the CDR3 is TGCGCCAGCAGCTTGACAGGGGTCCTCGAAGCTTTCTTT. Amino acids: CASSLTGVLEAFF.

The rearrangement links TRBV11-2 to TRBJ2-7; D is perhaps TRBD1 (6 bases). Germline V lookup: CDR1 SGHAT, CDR2 FQNNGV. This CDR3 comprises 14 residues. V gave up 0 bases and J gave up 5 bases, with 11 bases separating them. CDR3 sequence: CASSLERTVNEQYF. The CDR3 DNA sequence: TGTGCCAGCAGCTTAGAGCGGACAGTGAACGAGCAGTACTTC.

J is TRBJ1-6 and V is TRBV6-1; 9 nucleotides line up with TRBD1. V lost 5 bases and J lost 10; bases outside the gene matches: 9. CDR3 length: 15 amino acids. Germline V gene data show CDR1 as MNHNS and CDR2 as SASEGT. CDR3 amino acids: CASSQIGTGKSPLHF. In DNA form, the CDR3 reads TGTGCCAGCAGTCAGATAGGGACAGGGAAATCACCCCTCCACTTT.

The rearrangement uses TRBV27 and TRBJ2-2, with TRBD2 matching over 7 bases. Germline lookup yields CDR1 MNHEY and CDR2 SMNVEV (reference sequence). The CDR3 runs 16 residues. Trimming at V came to 2 bases and at J to 4 bases, leaving 7 bases not matched to a gene. CDR3 in amino acids: CASSLVGEGPTGELFF. The CDR3, as DNA: TGTGCCAGCAGTTTAGTCGGGGAGGGCCCCACCGGGGAGCTGTTTTTT.

This clone was recorded once. CDR3 loop: CASSLAAQPGTEAFF. As DNA, the CDR3 is TGCGCCAGCAGCTTGGCCGCACAGCCCGGCACTGAAGCTTTCTTT. The genes are TRBV5-1 and TRBJ1-1; D is unresolved. V was clipped by 0 bases and J by 4 bases, with 13 bases between them. The CDR3 totals 15 residues. Germline CDR1 SGHRS, CDR2 YFSETQ.

This clone has a handful of counts. The V gene is TRBV7-9, the J gene TRBJ1-2; 10 positions agree with TRBD1. There are 14 residues in the CDR3. The V and J ends lost 1 base and 11 bases, in that order; junction bases with no gene match: 7. The germline gives CDR1 SEHNR, CDR2 FQNEAQ (reference sequence). CDR3 in DNA: TGTGCCAGCAGCTTAGTAAGGGACAGGGGCTATTACACCTTC. Encoded protein: CASSLVRDRGYYTF.

This clone has a single count. The genes are TRBV30 and TRBJ1-2, with a possible D match to TRBD1 (6 bases). Germline assignment: CDR1 GTSNPN and CDR2 SVGIG (reference sequence). Trimming removed 3 bases at V and 4 bases at J, with 15 bases between. The CDR3 consists of 14 residues. DNA of the CDR3: TGTGCCTGGAGGCGGGGGGGGCAGGGCTATGGCTACACCTTC. Protein sequence: CAWRRGGQGYGYTF.

This chain uses TRBV30 with TRBJ2-1; TRBD2 agrees at 10 bases. This CDR3 comprises 14 residues. The V gene's germline CDR1 is GTSNPN and CDR2 SVGIG (reference sequence). J lost 4 bases, V lost 7 bases, and 7 bases had no gene match. This CDR3 is CASVGLASYNEQFF. The CDR3 DNA reads TGTGCCTCGGTGGGACTAGCGTCTTACAATGAGCAGTTCTTC.

The chain has TRBV28 and TRBJ2-3; D ambiguous. The germline gives CDR1 MDHEN, CDR2 SYDVKM. CDR3 length equals 15 residues. V was shortened by 7 bases and J by 1 base, with 15 bases between the two germline ends. Written as DNA, the CDR3 is TGTGCCAGCATGACTTCGGCAGACGGCACAGATACGCAGTATTTT. Its protein product is CASMTSADGTDTQYF.

The rearrangement joins TRBV6-5 to TRBJ2-7; 7 bases map to TRBD2. V was clipped by 7 bases and J by 6 bases; unmatched bases: 12. The CDR3 extends over 14 amino acids. Germline CDR1 MNHEY, CDR2 SVGAGI. CDR3 loop: CASTNQRGDGEQYF. The CDR3 DNA follows: TGTGCCAGCACCAACCAACGGGGGGACGGCGAGCAGTACTTC.